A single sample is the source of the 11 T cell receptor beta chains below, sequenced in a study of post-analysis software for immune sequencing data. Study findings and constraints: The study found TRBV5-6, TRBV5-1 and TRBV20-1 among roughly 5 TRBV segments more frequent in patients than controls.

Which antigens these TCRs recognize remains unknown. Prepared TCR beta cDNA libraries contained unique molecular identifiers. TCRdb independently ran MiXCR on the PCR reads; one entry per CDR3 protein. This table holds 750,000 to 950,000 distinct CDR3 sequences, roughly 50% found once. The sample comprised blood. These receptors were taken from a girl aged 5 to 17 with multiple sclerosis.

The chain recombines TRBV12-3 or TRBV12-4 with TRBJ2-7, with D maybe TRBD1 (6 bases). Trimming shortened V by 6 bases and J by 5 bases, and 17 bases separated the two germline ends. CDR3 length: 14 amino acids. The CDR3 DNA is TGTGCCAGCAGAACAGGGAGAAGGTCCGACGAGCAGTACTTC. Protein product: CASRTGRRSDEQYF.

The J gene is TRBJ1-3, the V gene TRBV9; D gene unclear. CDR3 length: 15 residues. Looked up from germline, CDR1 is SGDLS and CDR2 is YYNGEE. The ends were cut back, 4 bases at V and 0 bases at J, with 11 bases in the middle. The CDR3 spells CASSPAAISGNTIYF. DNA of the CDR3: TGTGCCAGCAGCCCCGCGGCCATCTCTGGAAACACCATATATTTT.

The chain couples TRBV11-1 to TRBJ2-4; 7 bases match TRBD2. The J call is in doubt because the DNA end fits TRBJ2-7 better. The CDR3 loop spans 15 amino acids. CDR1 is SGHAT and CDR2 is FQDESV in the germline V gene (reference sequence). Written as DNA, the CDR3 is TGTGCCAGCAGCTTAGTGTCGGGGGGACCGTACGAGCAGTACTTC. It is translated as CASSLVSGGPYEQYF.

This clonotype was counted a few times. The CDR3 DNA reads TGCAGCGTTGTGGCCAGGGGATACGAGCAGTACTTC. Protein product: CSVVARGYEQYF. This sequence joins TRBV29-1 and TRBJ2-5; D is possibly TRBD1 (6 bases). The tail of the sequence fits TRBJ2-7 better, so the J call may be wrong. This CDR3 comprises 12 residues. Germline CDR1 SQVTM, CDR2 ANQGSEA.

CDR3 nucleotides: TGCGCCAGCAGCTTGGAGGGACAGGCCGGCACAGATACGCAGTATTTT. Translated, it gives CASSLEGQAGTDTQYF. The chain links TRBV5-1 to TRBJ2-3, with TRBD1 matching over 8 bases. The trim removed 0 bases at V and 1 base at J, leaving 4 bases unmatched. Looked up from germline, CDR1 is SGHRS and CDR2 is YFSETQ. CDR3 length equals 16 residues.

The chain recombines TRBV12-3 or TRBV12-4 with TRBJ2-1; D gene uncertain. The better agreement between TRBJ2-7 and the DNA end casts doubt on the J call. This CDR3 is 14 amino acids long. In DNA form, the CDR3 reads TGTGCCAGCAGTTTAGACTTGCGCTCCTACGAGCAGTACTTC. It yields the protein CASSLDLRSYEQYF.

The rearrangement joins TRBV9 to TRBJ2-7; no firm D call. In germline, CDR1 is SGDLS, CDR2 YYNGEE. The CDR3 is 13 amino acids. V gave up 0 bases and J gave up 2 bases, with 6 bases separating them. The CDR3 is CASSVEATYEQYF. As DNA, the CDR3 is TGTGCCAGCAGCGTAGAGGCTACCTACGAGCAGTACTTC.

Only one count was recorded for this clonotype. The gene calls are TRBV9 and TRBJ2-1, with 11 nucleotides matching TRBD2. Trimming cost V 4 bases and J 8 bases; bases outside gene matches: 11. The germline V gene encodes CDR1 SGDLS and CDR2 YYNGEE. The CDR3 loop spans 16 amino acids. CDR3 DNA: TGTGCCAGCAGCCACACCGGGACTAGCGGCGTCGATGAGCAGTTCTTC. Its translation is CASSHTGTSGVDEQFF.

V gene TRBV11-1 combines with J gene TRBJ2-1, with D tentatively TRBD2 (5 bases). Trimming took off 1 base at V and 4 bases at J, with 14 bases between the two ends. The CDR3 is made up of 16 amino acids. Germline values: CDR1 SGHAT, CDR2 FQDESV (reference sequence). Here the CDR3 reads CASSLEATTKYNEQFF. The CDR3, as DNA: TGTGCCAGCAGCTTAGAAGCGACTACAAAGTACAATGAGCAGTTCTTC.

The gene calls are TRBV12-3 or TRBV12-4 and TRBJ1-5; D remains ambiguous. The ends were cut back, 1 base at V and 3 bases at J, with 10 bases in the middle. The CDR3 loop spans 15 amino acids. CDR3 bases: TGTGCCAGCAGTTTAGGTTCTGTGTCCAATCAGCCCCAGCATTTT. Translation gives CASSLGSVSNQPQHF.

In DNA form, the CDR3 reads TGTGCCAGCAGAACCGAACTCCAAGGGCGAGGCTACACCTTC. Residues: CASRTELQGRGYTF. The rearrangement joins TRBV12-3 or TRBV12-4 to TRBJ1-2, with unresolved D. The CDR3 sequence is 14 residues long. V was cut by 6 bases and J by 8 bases, with 19 bases left in between.